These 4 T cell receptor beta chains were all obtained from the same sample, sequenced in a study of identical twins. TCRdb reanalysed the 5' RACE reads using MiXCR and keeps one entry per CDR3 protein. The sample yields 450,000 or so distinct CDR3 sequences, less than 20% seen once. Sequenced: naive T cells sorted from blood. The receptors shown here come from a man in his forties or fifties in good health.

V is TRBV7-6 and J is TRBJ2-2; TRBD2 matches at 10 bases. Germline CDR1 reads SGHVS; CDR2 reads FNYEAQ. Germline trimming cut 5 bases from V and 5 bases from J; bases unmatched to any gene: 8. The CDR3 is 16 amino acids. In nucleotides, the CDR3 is TGTGCCAGCAGCATCGGACTAGCGGCTATGACCGGGGAGCTGTTTTTT. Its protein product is CASSIGLAAMTGELFF.

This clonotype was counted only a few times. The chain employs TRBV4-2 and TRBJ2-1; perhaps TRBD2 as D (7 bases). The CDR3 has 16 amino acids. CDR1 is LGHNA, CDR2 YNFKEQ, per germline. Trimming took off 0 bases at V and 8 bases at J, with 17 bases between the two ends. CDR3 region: CASSQEVGGLSYEQFF. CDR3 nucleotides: TGTGCCAGCAGCCAAGAGGTGGGGGGGCTTAGTTATGAGCAGTTCTTC.

For the CDR3, the DNA is TGTGCCAGCAGCCCGATGGCCGGGACAAGTATCGGCGAGCAGTACTTC. It translates to CASSPMAGTSIGEQYF. The chain links TRBV7-9 to TRBJ2-7; D might be TRBD1 (6 bases). This CDR3 region has 16 residues. V lost 5 bases and J lost 6, with 23 bases in between. CDR1 and CDR2 from the germline V gene are SEHNR and FQNEAQ (reference sequence). Filled out from reference TRBV7-9 and TRBJ2-7, the complete variable domain reads DTGVSQNPRHKITKRGQNVTFRCDPISEHNRLYWYRQTLGQGPEFLTYFQNEAQLEKSRLLSDRFSAERPKGSFSTLEIQRTEQGDSAMYLCASSPMAGTSIGEQYFGPGTRLTVT.

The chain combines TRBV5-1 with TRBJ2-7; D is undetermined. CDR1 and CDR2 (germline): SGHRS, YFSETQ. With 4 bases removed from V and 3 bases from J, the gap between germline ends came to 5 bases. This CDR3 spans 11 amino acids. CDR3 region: CASSDFYEQYF. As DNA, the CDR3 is TGCGCCAGCAGCGATTTCTACGAGCAGTACTTC.